The 4 T cell receptor beta chains given below trace back to one sample, sequenced in a study of blood T cell repertoires in COVID-19. Only in-frame clones appear in the TCRdb table, and some are missing; sequencing was by immunoSEQ multiplex PCR. The repertoire holds about 120,000 clones, with around nine tenths as singletons. The sequenced sample consisted of peripheral blood. The source of these receptors is a woman in her forties or fifties with acute or convalescent COVID-19.

The CDR3 region has the DNA TGTGCCAGCAGTGTCGGGACAGACTATGGCTACACCTTC. Translating it yields CASSVGTDYGYTF. The chain combines TRBV2 with TRBJ1-2, with TRBD1 identical over 7 bases. The CDR3 is 13 residues long. Losses at the gene ends were 4 bases for V and 3 bases for J; bases not matched to a gene: 2. Per the germline V gene, CDR1 is SNHLY and CDR2 is FYNNEI.

The V call is TRBV5-1, the J call TRBJ2-7; 10 nucleotides align to TRBD1. Germline CDR1 is SGHRS and CDR2 is YFSETQ. The CDR3 consists of 15 residues. V lost 2 bases, J lost 3 bases, and 5 bases stayed unmatched. DNA of the CDR3: TGCGCCAGCAGCTTAGGGACAGGGGACTTCTACGAGCAGTACTTC. Amino acid sequence: CASSLGTGDFYEQYF.

This chain connects TRBV4-1 to TRBJ2-7, with a possible D match to TRBD1 (6 bases). The V and J ends lost 0 bases and 12 bases respectively, with 15 bases between them. CDR1 and CDR2 from the germline V gene are MGHRA and YSYEKL. This CDR3 has 13 residues. The CDR3 nucleotides are TGCGCCAGCAGCCAAGATTCCGGGACAAGGTGGTACTTC. This sequence encodes CASSQDSGTRWYF.

This sequence joins TRBV27 and TRBJ2-1, with D perhaps matching TRBD2 (7 bases). The germline gives CDR1 MNHEY, CDR2 SMNVEV (reference sequence). Trimming took 5 bases from V and 0 from J, leaving 17 bases between them. CDR3 length equals 17 residues. As DNA, the CDR3 is TGTGCCAGCAGTACCTTATTGAGGGGGGGCTCCTACAATGAGCAGTTCTTC. This codes for CASSTLLRGGSYNEQFF.